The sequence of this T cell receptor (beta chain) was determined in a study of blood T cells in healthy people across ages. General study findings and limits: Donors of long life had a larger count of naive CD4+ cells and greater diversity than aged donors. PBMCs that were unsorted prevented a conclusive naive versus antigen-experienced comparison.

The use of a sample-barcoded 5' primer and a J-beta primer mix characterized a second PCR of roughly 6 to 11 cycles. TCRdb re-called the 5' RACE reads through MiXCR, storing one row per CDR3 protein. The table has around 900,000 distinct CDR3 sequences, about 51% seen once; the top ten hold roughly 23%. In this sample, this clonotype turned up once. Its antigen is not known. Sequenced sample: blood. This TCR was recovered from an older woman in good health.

CDR3 nucleotide sequence: TGTGCCAGCAGCGAAAGGACCGCGAAAGAGACCCAGTACTTC. Its protein is CASSERTAKETQYF. The gene calls are TRBV6-1 and TRBJ2-4; the D is unclear. The DNA end lines up better with TRBJ2-5; the J call may be wrong. Germline CDR1 reads MNHNS; CDR2 reads SASEGT. This CDR3 is built from 14 residues.